The 17 T cell receptor beta chains below were found in one sample sequenced in a study of cytomegalovirus exposure and HLA in healthy donors. Primers included in the PCR were 60 Vbeta and 13 Jbeta primers. Assay used: immunoSEQ multiplex PCR; TCRdb lists only in-frame clones, some missing. Among under 140,000 clones listed, around four fifths were seen once. Sequencing was performed on PBMCs. These receptors were taken from a woman aged 55-69 years in good health and CMV-seropositive.

A single count supports this clone. CDR3 amino acids: CAGGSSYEQYF. CDR3 nucleotides: TGTGCCGGCGGGAGCTCCTACGAGCAGTACTTC. V usage is TRBV30 and J usage is TRBJ2-7; 7 positions match TRBD2. The germline gives CDR1 GTSNPN, CDR2 SVGIG (reference sequence). This CDR3 comprises 11 residues. V dropped 8 bases and J dropped 0; count of bases not matched to a gene: 1. Supplemented by reference TRBV30 and TRBJ2-7, the full variable domain reads SQTIHQWPATLVQPVGSPLSLECTVEGTSNPNLYWYRQAAGRGLQLLFYSVGIGQISSEVPQNLSASRPQDRQFILSSKKLLLSDSGFYLCAGGSSYEQYFGPGTRLTVT.

The chain has TRBV11-2 and TRBJ2-7, with TRBD2 identical over 11 bases. Germline V gene lookup returns CDR1 SGHAT and CDR2 FQNNGV. The CDR3 runs 16 residues. The V gene end was trimmed by 1 base and the J gene end by 5 bases; junction bases not matched to a gene: 7. CDR3 loop: CASSLGALAGVHEQYF. CDR3 nucleotide sequence: TGTGCCAGCAGCTTAGGCGCACTAGCGGGAGTCCACGAGCAGTACTTC.

V usage is TRBV18 and J usage is TRBJ1-2; the match to TRBD1 covers 7 bases. The length of the CDR3 is 15 residues. Per the germline V gene, CDR1 is KGHSH and CDR2 is LQKENI. Trimming removed 1 base from V and 6 bases from J; junction bases left unmatched: 8. CDR3 loop: CASSPQAYRGDGYTF. CDR3 nucleotides: TGTGCCAGCTCACCACAGGCGTACAGGGGCGATGGCTACACCTTC.

This sequence joins TRBV19 and TRBJ2-1; 11 bases agree with TRBD1. CDR1 and CDR2 (germline): LNHDA, SQIVND (reference sequence). Germline trimming cut 5 bases from V and 7 bases from J; bases unmatched to any gene: 7. This CDR3 is built from 15 residues. Here the CDR3 reads CASSPPDRGRNEQFF. DNA for the CDR3: TGTGCCAGTAGTCCACCGGACAGGGGGCGAAATGAGCAGTTCTTC. Combining the CDR3 with reference TRBV19 and TRBJ2-1 gives the whole variable domain DGGITQSPKYLFRKEGQNVTLSCEQNLNHDAMYWYRQDPGQGLRLIYYSQIVNDFQKGDIAEGYSVSREKKESFPLTVTSAQKNPTAFYLCASSPPDRGRNEQFFGPGTRLTVL.

The rearrangement links TRBV25-1 to TRBJ2-1; 7 nucleotides match TRBD1. The CDR3 contains 14 residues. The J segment lost 7 bases and the V segment lost 3 bases, leaving 6 bases of the junction unmatched. Looked up from germline, CDR1 is MGHDK and CDR2 is SYGVNS. The CDR3 loop reads CASSDPDRDNEQFF. In DNA form, the CDR3 reads TGTGCCAGCAGTGACCCCGACAGGGATAATGAGCAGTTCTTC.

The J gene is TRBJ2-3, the V gene TRBV11-2, with a tentative D call TRBD2 (5 bases). Trimming left V 1 base short and J 8 bases short, with 10 bases between. Germline V gives CDR1 SGHAT, CDR2 FQNNGV. CDR3 length equals 13 residues. The CDR3 loop is CASSLGERGTQYF. The CDR3 nucleotides read TGTGCCAGCAGCTTAGGGGAGAGAGGTACGCAGTATTTT.

V and J are TRBV9 and TRBJ2-2; D may be TRBD1 (5 bases). Trimming pared 2 bases from V and 5 bases from J, leaving 13 bases between. CDR1 and CDR2 from the germline V gene are SGDLS and YYNGEE. The CDR3 extends over 15 amino acids. DNA for the CDR3: TGTGCCAGCAGCGTGGAAACAGGCGGAACCGGGGAGCTGTTTTTT. Encoded protein: CASSVETGGTGELFF.

Concerning this clone: The junction does not match germline at one end; this may be a read error. This chain connects TRBV7-2 to TRBJ2-7; 9 bases agree with TRBD2. The CDR3 runs to 15 residues. Germline V gene sequence: CDR1 SGHTA, CDR2 FQGNSA. CDR3 sequence: CASSLGGLAGYGQYF. The DNA for the CDR3 is TGTGCCAGCAGCTTAGGAGGGCTAGCGGGGTACGGGCAGTACTTC.

The rearrangement joins TRBV13 to TRBJ1-1, with 9 nucleotides matching TRBD1. The germline V gene encodes CDR1 PRHDT and CDR2 FYEKMQ (reference sequence). The CDR3 is 17 residues long. The J segment lost 6 bases and the V segment lost 6 bases, leaving 17 bases of the junction unmatched. CDR3 coding DNA: TGTGCCAGCAGGGGCACTCGGGACAGGGTACTTTTCCCTGAAGCTTTCTTT. Amino acid sequence: CASRGTRDRVLFPEAFF. Complete variable domain (other parts from reference TRBV13 and TRBJ1-1): AAGVIQSPRHLIKEKRETATLKCYPIPRHDTVYWYQQGPGQDPQFLISFYEKMQSDKGSIPDRFSAQQFSDYHSELNMSSLELGDSALYFCASRGTRDRVLFPEAFFGQGTRLTVV.

CDR3 protein: CASRSQGSNQPQHF. The CDR3, as DNA: TGCGCCAGCAGATCACAGGGGAGCAATCAGCCCCAGCATTTT. V usage is TRBV4-1 and J usage is TRBJ1-5; 7 bases fit TRBD1. The junction had 3 bases not matched to a gene; V was cut back by 6 bases and J by 1 base. This CDR3 comprises 14 residues. Germline CDR1 reads MGHRA; CDR2 reads YSYEKL.

The genes are TRBV9 and TRBJ2-5; 8 nucleotides agree with TRBD1. Gene TRBJ2-7 matches the end of the DNA better, so the J call may be wrong. Germline CDR1 SGDLS, CDR2 YYNGEE. This CDR3 is built from 17 residues. CDR3 region: CASSVGETGVVPYEQYF. The CDR3 DNA follows: TGTGCCAGCAGCGTAGGGGAGACAGGGGTCGTACCCTACGAGCAGTACTTC.

The chain couples TRBV6-1 to TRBJ1-6; the D gene is possibly TRBD1 (6 bases). Germline V gene data show CDR1 as MNHNS and CDR2 as SASEGT. The CDR3 contains 11 residues. The V gene lost 2 bases and the J gene lost 17 bases, with 10 bases spanning the gap. This CDR3 reads CASSEWGGIHF. The CDR3 region has the DNA TGTGCCAGCAGTGAATGGGGGGGCATCCACTTT.

The J gene is TRBJ2-1, the V gene TRBV28; no reliable D call. Per germline, CDR1 MDHEN and CDR2 SYDVKM. V lost 10 bases to trimming and J lost 7 bases, with 14 bases between them. The CDR3 sequence is 12 residues long. CDR3 amino acids: CAIAAVLNEQFF. In DNA form, the CDR3 reads TGTGCCATCGCGGCGGTACTAAATGAGCAGTTCTTC.

The chain is built from TRBV7-9 and TRBJ1-4, with a tentative D call TRBD1 (6 bases). Trimming cost V 5 bases and J 10 bases, with 14 bases left between them. This CDR3 has 13 amino acids. Germline-derived CDR1 and CDR2 are SEHNR and FQNEAQ (reference sequence). The CDR3 DNA reads TGTGCCAGCAGCCTACAGGGATTCGGAAAACTGTTTTTT. It yields the protein CASSLQGFGKLFF. The entire variable domain, with the rest obtained from reference TRBV7-9 and TRBJ1-4, is as follows: DTGVSQNPRHKITKRGQNVTFRCDPISEHNRLYWYRQTLGQGPEFLTYFQNEAQLEKSRLLSDRFSAERPKGSFSTLEIQRTEQGDSAMYLCASSLQGFGKLFFGSGTQLSVL.

This clone was detected only once. V usage is TRBV11-2 and J usage is TRBJ2-7; tentatively, D is TRBD2 (6 bases). Germline-derived CDR1 and CDR2 are SGHAT and FQNNGV. Trimming stripped 5 bases from V and 7 bases from J, with 18 bases between. The CDR3 has 14 amino acids. For the CDR3, the DNA is TGTGCCAGCAGCCCGGCGGGACCCAGATGGGAGCAGTACTTC. It translates to CASSPAGPRWEQYF.

The sample holds a few counts of this clone. The rearrangement joins TRBV5-6 to TRBJ1-2; D gene unclear. The V and J ends lost 4 bases and 3 bases respectively, with 10 bases between them. This CDR3 has 13 amino acids. Germline loops: CDR1 SGHDT, CDR2 YYEEEE. Here the CDR3 reads CASSRDLDYGYTF. CDR3 DNA sequence: TGTGCCAGCAGCCGGGATCTTGACTATGGCTACACCTTC.

V usage is TRBV19 and J usage is TRBJ2-3, with D perhaps matching TRBD2 (5 bases). Per germline, CDR1 LNHDA and CDR2 SQIVND (reference sequence). Trimming removed 3 bases from V and 3 bases from J, with 22 bases in between. This CDR3 has 18 residues. CDR3 sequence reads: CASSIGYGVQRGTDTQYF. The CDR3 DNA reads as TGTGCCAGTAGTATTGGATATGGGGTCCAACGCGGGACAGATACGCAGTATTTT.